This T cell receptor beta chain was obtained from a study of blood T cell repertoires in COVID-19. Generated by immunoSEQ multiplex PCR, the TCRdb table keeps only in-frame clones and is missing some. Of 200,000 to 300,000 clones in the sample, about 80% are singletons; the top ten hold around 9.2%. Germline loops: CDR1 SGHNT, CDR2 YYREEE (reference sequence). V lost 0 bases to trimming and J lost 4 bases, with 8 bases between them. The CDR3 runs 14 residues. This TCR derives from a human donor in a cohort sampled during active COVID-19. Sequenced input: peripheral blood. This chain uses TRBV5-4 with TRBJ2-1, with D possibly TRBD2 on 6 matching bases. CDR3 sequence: CASSLELAYNEQFF. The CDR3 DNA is TGTGCCAGCAGCTTGGAACTAGCATACAATGAGCAGTTCTTC.